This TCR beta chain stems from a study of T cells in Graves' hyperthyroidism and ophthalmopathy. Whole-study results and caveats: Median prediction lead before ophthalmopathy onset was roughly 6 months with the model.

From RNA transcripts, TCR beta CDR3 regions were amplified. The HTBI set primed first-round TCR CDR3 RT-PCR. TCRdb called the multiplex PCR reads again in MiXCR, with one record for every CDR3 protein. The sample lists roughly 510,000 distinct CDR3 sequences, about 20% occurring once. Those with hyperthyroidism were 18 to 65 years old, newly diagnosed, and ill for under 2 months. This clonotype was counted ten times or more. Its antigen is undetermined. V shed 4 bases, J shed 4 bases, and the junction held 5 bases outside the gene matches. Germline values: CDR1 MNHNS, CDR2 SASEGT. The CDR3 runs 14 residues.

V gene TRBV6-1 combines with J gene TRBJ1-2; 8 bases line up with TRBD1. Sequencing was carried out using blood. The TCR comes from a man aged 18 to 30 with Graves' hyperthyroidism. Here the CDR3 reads CASSGTGKSYGYTF. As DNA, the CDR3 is TGTGCCAGCAGTGGGACAGGGAAATCCTATGGCTACACCTTC.